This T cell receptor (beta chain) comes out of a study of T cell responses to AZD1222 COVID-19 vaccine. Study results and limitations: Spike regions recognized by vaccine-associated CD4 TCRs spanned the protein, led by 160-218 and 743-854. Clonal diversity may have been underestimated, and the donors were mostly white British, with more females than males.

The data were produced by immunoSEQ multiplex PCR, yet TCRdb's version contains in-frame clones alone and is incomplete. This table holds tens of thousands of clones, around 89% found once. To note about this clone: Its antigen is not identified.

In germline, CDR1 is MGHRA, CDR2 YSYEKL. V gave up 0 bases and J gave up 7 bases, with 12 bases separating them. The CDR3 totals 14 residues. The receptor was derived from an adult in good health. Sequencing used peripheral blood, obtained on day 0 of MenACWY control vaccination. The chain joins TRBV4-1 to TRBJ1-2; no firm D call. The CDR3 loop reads CASSQDLGGSGYTF. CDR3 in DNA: TGCGCCAGCAGCCAAGATCTGGGAGGGAGTGGCTACACCTTC.